The clone carrying this T cell receptor beta chain showed up just once. Its antigen remains unidentified. These data come from a study of cytomegalovirus exposure and HLA in healthy donors. Profiled with immunoSEQ multiplex PCR; TCRdb holds only in-frame clones, not every one. The sample consists of under 250,000 clones, 83% of them appearing once. Study-level results: Later, an analysis found that TCR clusters from the first cohort tended to co-occur in the 90 to 150 validation repertoires.

The CDR3 loop spans 14 amino acids. Unmatched junction bases numbered 7, after V lost 2 bases and J lost 8 bases. The germline V gene encodes CDR1 LNHDA and CDR2 SQIVND (reference sequence). This clonotype was obtained from a woman younger than 30 in good health and CMV-seronegative. The chain joins TRBV19 to TRBJ1-2; 8 positions agree with TRBD1. Sequencing used PBMCs. This CDR3 is CASSIIQGADGYTF. The CDR3 coding sequence is TGTGCCAGTAGTATAATTCAGGGGGCGGACGGCTACACCTTC.